This T cell receptor (beta chain) is drawn from a study of shared clonotypes between healthy human individuals. On this clone: Its antigen is not identified.

The naive CD8 subset, CD45RO-negative cells positively selected for CCR7, excluded terminally differentiated effector memory CD45RA+ cells. Recent acute infections and vaccinations were absent in the healthy HIV-negative adult donors. Libraries were prepared by immunoSEQ multiplex PCR; TCRdb keeps only in-frame clonotypes and omits some of them. In the table there are about 2.1 million clones, roughly 91% of which are singletons. This CDR3 spans 14 amino acids. Trimming took off 0 bases at V and 0 bases at J, with 6 bases between the two ends. Per the germline V gene, CDR1 is MNHNS and CDR2 is SASEGT. General study results and limits: The study generally estimated greater richness for naive than memory subsets. Clonotypes which were not shared had lower generation probabilities than clonotypes that all four donors shared.

This sequence joins TRBV6-1 and TRBJ2-7; the D gene is possibly TRBD2 (6 bases). Sequencing was carried out using naive CD8+ T cells from PBMCs. The receptor comes from a man between 18 and 29 years old in good health. Some clones in this sample may be carry-over from other donors' samples. The CDR3 loop is CASSEASGSYEQYF. In DNA form, the CDR3 reads TGTGCCAGCAGTGAAGCTAGCGGCTCCTACGAGCAGTACTTC.